This T cell receptor beta chain was identified during a study of blood T cell repertoires in COVID-19. Overall study context: Samples came from the United States, Italy and Spain, spanning acute and convalescent COVID-19.

Looked up from germline, CDR1 is MNHEY and CDR2 is SVGAGI. With V trimmed by 9 bases and J by 5 bases, 7 bases remained unmatched. The CDR3 loop spans 12 amino acids. Authors' processing steps: Nucleated cell number was recorded as an estimate derived from reference gene primer amplification. Repertoires were generated with immunoSEQ multiplex PCR, while TCRdb's copy carries only in-frame clones and drops some. The DNA was the basis for D and trimming; V, J and clone size are from that table. The profile shows around 100,000 clones, approximately 81% of them singletons. This TCR came from a human donor in a cohort sampled during active COVID-19. Sequencing input: peripheral blood. This chain links TRBV6-5 with TRBJ2-7, with 7 positions matching TRBD1. This CDR3 reads CASRQGGNEQYF. In DNA, the CDR3 is TGTGCCAGTCGACAGGGCGGTAACGAGCAGTACTTC.